This TCR beta chain was identified during a study of T cells in Graves' hyperthyroidism and ophthalmopathy. Trimming took 1 base from V and 6 from J; bases not matched to a gene: 6. There are 15 residues in the CDR3. CDR1 and CDR2 from the germline V gene are GTSNPN and SVGIG (reference sequence). This clonotype was found many times. Patients having uncontrolled infection, another autoimmune disease, pregnancy or lactation were not included. Researchers took RNA transcripts and amplified the TCR beta CDR3 regions from them. TCR CDR3 underwent first-round RT-PCR with the HTBI primer set. Each CDR3 protein gets one entry after TCRdb re-called the multiplex PCR reads with MiXCR. The sample lists hundreds of thousands of distinct CDR3 sequences; about 14% were seen once.

The chain couples TRBV30 to TRBJ2-2, with 9 nucleotides matching TRBD2. Sequencing was done on a sample of blood. The TCR originated in a woman aged 45-65 years with Graves' ophthalmopathy. The CDR3 loop reads CAWSAVAGGPGELFF. The CDR3 nucleotides read TGTGCCTGGAGTGCGGTTGCGGGAGGGCCCGGGGAGCTGTTTTTT.